The 21 T cell receptor beta chains listed next were all sequenced from one sample in a study of T cell responses to AZD1222 COVID-19 vaccine. Libraries were prepared by immunoSEQ multiplex PCR; TCRdb keeps only in-frame clonotypes and omits some of them. The sample carries more than 90,000 clones, 65% to 85% recorded once. The specimen was peripheral blood, collected on day 0 of AZD1222 vaccination. The receptors originated from an adult in good health.

The chain combines TRBV2 with TRBJ2-1; D might be TRBD1 or TRBD2, each matching 5 bases. The CDR3 is 14 residues long. V lost 7 bases and J lost 9, with 19 bases in between. CDR1 SNHLY and CDR2 FYNNEI come from the germline V gene. The CDR3 nucleotides read TGTGCCAGCATCCTTCCAGGGAAGAGGGCTGAGCAGTTCTTC. This sequence encodes CASILPGKRAEQFF.

J is TRBJ1-6 and V is TRBV20-1; unclear D gene. The CDR3 consists of 15 residues. The germline V gene has CDR1 DFQATT and CDR2 SNEGSKA (reference sequence). V was pared by 3 bases and J by 7 bases, with 16 bases between. The CDR3 nucleotides read TGCAGTGCTAGTGTTAGGAATTCCGGGAATTCACCCCTCCACTTT. Its translation: CSASVRNSGNSPLHF.

The J gene is TRBJ2-1, the V gene TRBV6-5; 11 bases are shared with TRBD2. The CDR3 length is 16 residues. Germline loops: CDR1 MNHEY, CDR2 SVGAGI. V was pared by 2 bases and J by 5 bases, with 5 bases of the junction left unmatched. The CDR3, as DNA: TGTGCCAGCAGTTACCCCCCGGGACTAGCGGACAATGAGCAGTTCTTC. This codes for CASSYPPGLADNEQFF.

The chain is built from TRBV5-1 and TRBJ1-4; possible D gene TRBD1, 6 bases. Trimming removed 0 bases from V and 11 bases from J, with 20 bases in between. This CDR3 has 16 residues. Germline V gene sequence: CDR1 SGHRS, CDR2 YFSETQ. CDR3 amino acids: CASSLAPGTPAGKLFF. The CDR3 region has the DNA TGCGCCAGCAGCTTGGCCCCCGGGACACCGGCCGGGAAACTGTTTTTT.

The V gene is TRBV28, the J gene TRBJ2-1; either TRBD1 or TRBD2 may supply D (6 bases each). Trimming left V 3 bases short and J 0 bases short, with 15 bases between. CDR3 size: 17 residues. Germline V gene lookup returns CDR1 MDHEN and CDR2 SYDVKM. The CDR3 DNA follows: TGTGCCAGCAGTTTCCGATGGGGGGCGCACTCCTACAATGAGCAGTTCTTC. It yields the protein CASSFRWGAHSYNEQFF. Full variable domain (missing parts from reference TRBV28 and TRBJ2-1): DVKVTQSSRYLVKRTGEKVFLECVQDMDHENMFWYRQDPGLGLRLIYFSYDVKMKEKGDIPEGYSVSREKKERFSLILESASTNQTSMYLCASSFRWGAHSYNEQFFGPGTRLTVL.

This chain joins TRBV6-1 and TRBJ2-7, with a weak D call TRBD2 (5 bases). The CDR3 contains 15 residues. V was shortened by 0 bases and J by 4 bases, with 13 bases between the two germline ends. Germline V gene data show CDR1 as MNHNS and CDR2 as SASEGT. The CDR3 reads CASSEALIRTYEQYF. The CDR3 region has the DNA TGTGCCAGCAGTGAAGCGCTAATAAGGACTTACGAGCAGTACTTC.

The chain joins TRBV27 to TRBJ2-7; 9 nucleotides match TRBD1. The germline V gene has CDR1 MNHEY and CDR2 SMNVEV (reference sequence). The CDR3 has 13 amino acids. The V and J ends lost 5 bases and 9 bases, in that order; junction bases with no gene match: 8. CDR3 in amino acids: CASSPGQGTVQYF. CDR3 in DNA: TGTGCCAGCAGTCCGGGACAGGGAACAGTGCAGTACTTC.

The rearrangement joins TRBV7-2 to TRBJ2-5, with 10 nucleotides matching TRBD1. This CDR3 has 15 amino acids. Germline V lookup: CDR1 SGHTA, CDR2 FQGNSA. Trimming took 4 bases from V and 5 from J; bases not matched to a gene: 7. CDR3 in DNA: TGTGCCAGCAGCTCGGGACAGGGGTATTGGGAGACCCAGTACTTC. It is translated as CASSSGQGYWETQYF.

This chain joins TRBV5-1 and TRBJ2-2, with D uncertain. CDR1 and CDR2 (germline): SGHRS, YFSETQ. This CDR3 contains 15 residues. The V gene lost 1 base and the J gene lost 4 bases, with 11 bases spanning the gap. DNA of the CDR3: TGCGCCAGCAGCTTGACCTTAGAGTTCACCGGGGAGCTGTTTTTT. It yields the protein CASSLTLEFTGELFF.

The chain uses TRBV7-8 and TRBJ2-7; D not certain. The V gene's germline CDR1 is SGHVS and CDR2 FQNEAQ. The CDR3 is 14 amino acids. Trimming cost V 1 base and J 6 bases, with 13 bases left between them. The CDR3 is CASSLVQRPGEQYF. The CDR3 nucleotides are TGTGCCAGCAGCTTAGTTCAAAGGCCAGGCGAGCAGTACTTC.

The chain carries TRBV6-5 and TRBJ2-7; possibly TRBD2 for D (5 bases). V lost 0 bases, J lost 3 bases, and 12 bases lay in between. The CDR3 sequence is 15 residues long. Germline loops: CDR1 MNHEY, CDR2 SVGAGI. CDR3: CASSYSRVGNYEQYF. In nucleotides, the CDR3 is TGTGCCAGCAGTTACTCGAGGGTGGGAAACTACGAGCAGTACTTC.

This clone was seen only once. This chain joins TRBV25-1 and TRBJ2-1, with D unresolved. V lost 3 bases to trimming and J lost 16 bases, with 10 bases between them. The germline CDR1 and CDR2 sequences are MGHDK and SYGVNS. The CDR3 runs to 10 residues. The DNA of the CDR3 is TGTGCCAGCAGTGAGGCAGAGAACTTCTTC. This gives the protein CASSEAENFF.

The chain is built from TRBV28 and TRBJ2-1, with D maybe TRBD2 (5 bases). Germline V gene sequence: CDR1 MDHEN, CDR2 SYDVKM. The CDR3 runs 12 residues. Between the trimmed V and J ends, which lost 2 bases and 6 bases, there was a span of 5 bases. Written as DNA, the CDR3 is TGTGCCAGCAGTTTACTAGCCAATGAGCAGTTCTTC. Its translation is CASSLLANEQFF.

This clone was detected only a few times. The rearrangement links TRBV11-1 to TRBJ2-7; D is unresolved. Germline loops: CDR1 SGHAT, CDR2 FQDESV (reference sequence). V shed 6 bases and J shed 9 bases, with 3 bases lying between them. The CDR3 covers 8 residues. In DNA, the CDR3 is TGTGCCAGCAGAGGGCAGTACTTC. This encodes CASRGQYF.

The chain combines TRBV24-1 with TRBJ1-5; D is perhaps TRBD1 (6 bases). Trimming cost V 4 bases and J 0 bases, with 18 bases left between them. Germline V gene data show CDR1 as KGHDR and CDR2 as SFDVKD. This CDR3 has 18 residues. CDR3 nucleotides: TGTGCCACCAGTGACCTACTCAGGGGCAGGTATAGCAATCAGCCCCAGCATTTT. It translates to CATSDLLRGRYSNQPQHF.

The chain couples TRBV30 to TRBJ1-2, with D uncertain. This CDR3 comprises 12 residues. V was pared by 2 bases and J by 4 bases, with 8 bases between. CDR1 and CDR2 from the germline V gene are GTSNPN and SVGIG (reference sequence). The CDR3: CAWSPSAYGYTF. The CDR3 region has the DNA TGTGCCTGGAGTCCCAGCGCCTATGGCTACACCTTC.

This chain links TRBV7-9 with TRBJ1-2; D gene unclear. Looked up from germline, CDR1 is SEHNR and CDR2 is FQNEAQ (reference sequence). This CDR3 has 16 residues. Trimming took 3 bases from V and 0 from J, leaving 14 bases between them. CDR3 nucleotide sequence: TGTGCCAGCAGCTTCCTGGGCCAGCGATCTAACTATGGCTACACCTTC. Its translation is CASSFLGQRSNYGYTF.

The chain combines TRBV27 with TRBJ1-1; 12 bases map to TRBD1. This CDR3 is 18 amino acids long. CDR1 and CDR2 from the germline V gene are MNHEY and SMNVEV (reference sequence). V was pared by 2 bases and J by 2 bases, with 9 bases of the junction left unmatched. The CDR3, as DNA: TGTGCCAGCAGTTTAGCTATTCCCGGGACAGGGGGCAACACTGAAGCTTTCTTT. This gives the protein CASSLAIPGTGGNTEAFF.

The chain couples TRBV20-1 to TRBJ1-2; D is unclear. Germline V gene lookup returns CDR1 DFQATT and CDR2 SNEGSKA (reference sequence). CDR3 size: 11 residues. V dropped 4 bases and J dropped 7 bases, with 10 bases sitting between them. In DNA form, the CDR3 reads TGCAGTGCTACCCGGCCGGGTGGCTACACCTTC. The encoded protein is CSATRPGGYTF.

V and J are TRBV7-8 and TRBJ1-6; no clear D gene. V shed 5 bases and J shed 6 bases, with 11 bases lying between them. The germline gives CDR1 SGHVS, CDR2 FQNEAQ. CDR3 length: 14 amino acids. The CDR3, as DNA: TGTGCCAGCAGCCTTTTAACTGCTAATTCACCCCTCCACTTT. It encodes CASSLLTANSPLHF.

J is TRBJ2-1 and V is TRBV19; D gene uncertain. Germline CDR1 and CDR2: LNHDA and SQIVND (reference sequence). CDR3 length: 13 amino acids. Between the trimmed V and J ends, which lost 4 bases and 7 bases, there was a span of 11 bases. CDR3 sequence reads: CASSTPLANEQFF. CDR3 nucleotide sequence: TGTGCCAGTAGTACTCCTTTGGCGAATGAGCAGTTCTTC.